The 16 T cell receptor beta chains below come from one sample, sequenced in a study of T-cell memory formation after mild COVID-19. TCRdb ran MiXCR on the 5' RACE reads and lists one entry per CDR3 protein. The table lists around 300,000 distinct CDR3 sequences, approximately 18% of them singletons. Sequencing was carried out using PBMCs or a T cell subset sorted from them (not recorded which). The receptors shown here come from a man younger than 30 who had mild COVID-19 (a few samples of this study predate the infection). Cell type and time point are not known.

This clonotype has more than one count but fewer than ten. The chain employs TRBV6-5 and TRBJ2-3, with unresolved D. The CDR3 covers 14 residues. CDR1 and CDR2 (germline): MNHEY, SVGAGI. V lost 6 bases to trimming and J lost 0 bases, with 10 bases between them. The CDR3 sequence: CASSQSPSTDTQYF. CDR3 nucleotides: TGTGCCAGCAGCCAATCTCCTAGCACAGATACGCAGTATTTT.

The chain is built from TRBV7-9 and TRBJ2-7; D is possibly TRBD1 (5 bases). V lost 4 bases to trimming and J lost 1 base, with 14 bases between them. The germline V gene has CDR1 SEHNR and CDR2 FQNEAQ (reference sequence). CDR3 length equals 15 residues. CDR3: CASSSYSDSSYEQYF. The CDR3 DNA reads as TGTGCCAGCAGCTCTTATTCAGACAGTTCCTACGAGCAGTACTTC. The variable domain in full, with the rest retrieved from reference TRBV7-9 and TRBJ2-7, is DTGVSQNPRHKITKRGQNVTFRCDPISEHNRLYWYRQTLGQGPEFLTYFQNEAQLEKSRLLSDRFSAERPKGSFSTLEIQRTEQGDSAMYLCASSSYSDSSYEQYFGPGTRLTVT.

This clonotype was observed at least ten times. The chain couples TRBV7-6 to TRBJ2-2, with 10 bases fitting TRBD1. V lost 8 bases, J lost 6 bases, and 3 bases stayed unmatched. This CDR3 is 13 amino acids long. Germline-derived CDR1 and CDR2 are SGHVS and FNYEAQ. CDR3 region: CASEGQGSGELFF. The DNA for the CDR3 is TGTGCCAGCGAGGGACAGGGGTCCGGGGAGCTGTTTTTT.

This clonotype showed up just a few times. This rearrangement joins TRBV6-5 to TRBJ1-2; D not certain. V shed 6 bases and J shed 0 bases, with 8 bases lying between them. CDR1 is MNHEY and CDR2 is SVGAGI in the germline V gene. The CDR3 is 13 amino acids. The chain's CDR3 is CASRRDANYGYTF. The CDR3 region has the DNA TGTGCCAGCAGACGGGATGCTAACTATGGCTACACCTTC.

CDR3 protein: CASSHLAGGQETQYF. CDR3 DNA sequence: TGTGCCAGCAGCCACCTAGCGGGGGGCCAAGAGACCCAGTACTTC. The gene calls are TRBV7-8 and TRBJ2-5, with 11 bases matching TRBD2. The germline gives CDR1 SGHVS, CDR2 FQNEAQ. This CDR3 is built from 15 residues. After removal of 5 bases from V and 1 base from J, the junction contained 3 bases not matched to a gene. Complete variable domain (other parts from reference TRBV7-8 and TRBJ2-5): GAGVSQSPRYKVAKRGQDVALRCDPISGHVSLFWYQQALGQGPEFLTYFQNEAQLDKSGLPSDRFFAERPEGSVSTLKIQRTQQEDSAVYLCASSHLAGGQETQYFGPGTRLLVL.

This clonotype was recorded many times. The rearrangement uses TRBV3-1 and TRBJ1-1, with D unresolved. Looked up from germline, CDR1 is LGHDT and CDR2 is YNNKEL (reference sequence). Trimming removed 1 base at V and 8 bases at J, with 5 bases between. The CDR3 has 11 amino acids. The CDR3 spells CASSQGIEAFF. The CDR3 nucleotides are TGTGCCAGCAGCCAAGGGATCGAAGCTTTCTTT.

The chain joins TRBV9 to TRBJ1-2; 8 bases line up with TRBD1. This CDR3 has 15 amino acids. J was trimmed by 3 bases and V by 3 bases; bases with no gene match: 7. CDR1 and CDR2 from the germline V gene are SGDLS and YYNGEE. CDR3 in DNA: TGTGCCAGCAGCGCGCCTATACAGGGGGACTATGGCTACACCTTC. This translates into CASSAPIQGDYGYTF. The full variable domain, completed using reference TRBV9 and TRBJ1-2, is DSGVTQTPKHLITATGQRVTLRCSPRSGDLSVYWYQQSLDQGLQFLIQYYNGEERAKGNILERFSAQQFPDLHSELNLSSLELGDSALYFCASSAPIQGDYGYTFGSGTRLTVV.

The chain employs TRBV28 and TRBJ2-1; unclear D gene. V lost 9 bases and J lost 6, with 3 bases in between. The CDR3 runs 9 residues. CDR1 is MDHEN and CDR2 is SYDVKM in the germline V gene. CDR3 sequence reads: CARINEQFF. The CDR3, as DNA: TGTGCCAGGATCAATGAGCAGTTCTTC.

The chain recombines TRBV2 with TRBJ2-7; D not resolved. The CDR3 sequence is 12 residues long. Germline-derived CDR1 and CDR2 are SNHLY and FYNNEI. V was trimmed by 3 bases and J by 4 bases, leaving 7 bases between them. The CDR3 is CASSEIDYEQYF. The CDR3 coding sequence is TGTGCCAGCAGTGAGATCGATTACGAGCAGTACTTC.

In its sample, this clonotype was seen a few times. This rearrangement joins TRBV4-1 to TRBJ1-2, with D perhaps TRBD1 (5 bases). V was clipped by 0 bases and J by 0 bases, with 8 bases between them. From germline, CDR1 is MGHRA and CDR2 YSYEKL. This CDR3 contains 15 residues. The CDR3, as DNA: TGCGCCAGCAGCCAAGAAGGCAGGGCTAACTATGGCTACACCTTC. Translating gives CASSQEGRANYGYTF.

This clonotype was counted a few times. The V call is TRBV28, the J call TRBJ2-1; TRBD1 agrees at 10 bases. Germline loops: CDR1 MDHEN, CDR2 SYDVKM. This CDR3 spans 16 amino acids. J lost 6 bases, V lost 2 bases, and 7 bases had no gene match. The CDR3 DNA follows: TGTGCCAGCAGTTTAGGTCGGGGACAGGGGCGCAATGAGCAGTTCTTC. The encoded protein is CASSLGRGQGRNEQFF.

The gene calls are TRBV2 and TRBJ2-3, with D hard to call. Germline V gene sequence: CDR1 SNHLY, CDR2 FYNNEI. The CDR3 spans 13 residues. The V and J ends lost 7 bases and 6 bases respectively, with 14 bases between them. The CDR3 nucleotides are TGTGCCAGCATTCGTGCAGCGTTGGATACGCAGTATTTT. This gives the protein CASIRAALDTQYF.

The V gene is TRBV5-1, the J gene TRBJ1-2, with D possibly being TRBD1 (6 bases). The CDR3 spans 15 residues. Germline V gene data show CDR1 as SGHRS and CDR2 as YFSETQ. V dropped 5 bases and J dropped 0 bases, with 14 bases sitting between them. DNA for the CDR3: TGCGCCAGCAGGCCAGGGGAGTTAGCTAACTATGGCTACACCTTC. It specifies CASRPGELANYGYTF. Variable domain in full (rest from reference TRBV5-1 and TRBJ1-2): KAGVTQTPRYLIKTRGQQVTLSCSPISGHRSVSWYQQTPGQGLQFLFEYFSETQRNKGNFPGRFSGRQFSNSRSEMNVSTLELGDSALYLCASRPGELANYGYTFGSGTRLTVV.

This clonotype was picked up a small number of times. The V call is TRBV29-1, the J call TRBJ2-7; tentatively, D is TRBD1 (6 bases). The CDR3 loop spans 14 amino acids. CDR1 and CDR2 (germline): SQVTM, ANQGSEA. The germline V and J ends were trimmed by 4 bases and 0 bases, with 13 bases remaining between them. CDR3 sequence: CSVAIQGASYEQYF. The CDR3 DNA reads as TGCAGCGTTGCAATACAGGGAGCCTCCTACGAGCAGTACTTC.

This clonotype was detected a few times. The CDR3 protein is CSARNPGTGPVSEQYV. The CDR3 DNA reads TGCAGTGCTAGAAACCCCGGGACAGGCCCGGTAAGCGAGCAGTACGTC. V usage is TRBV20-1 and J usage is TRBJ2-7, with 8 nucleotides matching TRBD1. The CDR3 spans 16 residues. The germline gives CDR1 DFQATT, CDR2 SNEGSKA (reference sequence). Trimming took 2 bases from V and 6 from J; bases not matched to a gene: 15.

This clonotype was counted only a few times. This chain uses TRBV7-2 with TRBJ2-1; either TRBD1 or TRBD2 may supply D (6 bases each). Deletions cut 1 base from V and 8 bases from J, with 9 bases between. This CDR3 is 13 amino acids long. Germline CDR1 and CDR2: SGHTA and FQGNSA. DNA for the CDR3: TGTGCCAGCAGCTTAGTAAGGGGGGATGAGCAGTTCTTC. The encoded protein is CASSLVRGDEQFF. Variable domain in full (rest from reference TRBV7-2 and TRBJ2-1): GAGVSQSPSNKVTEKGKDVELRCDPISGHTALYWYRQSLGQGLEFLIYFQGNSAPDKSGLPSDRFSAERTGGSVSTLTIQRTQQEDSAVYLCASSLVRGDEQFFGPGTRLTVL.